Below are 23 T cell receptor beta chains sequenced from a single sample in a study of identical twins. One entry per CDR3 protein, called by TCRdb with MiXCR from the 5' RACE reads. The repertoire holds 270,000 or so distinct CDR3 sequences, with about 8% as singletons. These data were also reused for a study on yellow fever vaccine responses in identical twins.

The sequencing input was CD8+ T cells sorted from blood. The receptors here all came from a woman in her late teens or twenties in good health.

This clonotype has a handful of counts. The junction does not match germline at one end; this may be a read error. The CDR3 bases are TGTGCCAGCAGTCAGACACCTTCGGGTACGGTCTTC. It codes for CASSQTPSGTVF. The chain uses TRBV27 and TRBJ2-1; D is undetermined. Germline values: CDR1 MNHEY, CDR2 SMNVEV (reference sequence). CDR3 length: 12 residues.

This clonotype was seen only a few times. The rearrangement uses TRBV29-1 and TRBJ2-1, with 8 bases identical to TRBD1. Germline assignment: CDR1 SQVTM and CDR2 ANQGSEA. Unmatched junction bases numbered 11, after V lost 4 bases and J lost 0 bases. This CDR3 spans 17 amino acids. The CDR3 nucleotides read TGCAGCGTTGGGGGGACAGGCCATTACTACTCCTACAATGAGCAGTTCTTC. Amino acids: CSVGGTGHYYSYNEQFF.

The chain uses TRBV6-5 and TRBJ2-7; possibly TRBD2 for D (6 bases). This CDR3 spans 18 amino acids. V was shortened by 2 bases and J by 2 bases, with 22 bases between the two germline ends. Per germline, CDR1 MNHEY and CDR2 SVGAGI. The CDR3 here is CASSYRGTEAGRAYEQYF. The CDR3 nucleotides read TGTGCCAGCAGTTACCGAGGTACGGAAGCGGGCCGAGCCTACGAGCAGTACTTC.

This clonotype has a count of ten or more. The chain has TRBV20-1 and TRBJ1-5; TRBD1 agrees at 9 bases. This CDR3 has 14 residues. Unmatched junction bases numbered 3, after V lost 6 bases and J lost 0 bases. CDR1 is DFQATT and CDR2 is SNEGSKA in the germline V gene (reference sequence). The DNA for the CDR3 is TGCAGTGCCAGGGACAGGGTTAGCAATCAGCCCCAGCATTTT. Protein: CSARDRVSNQPQHF.

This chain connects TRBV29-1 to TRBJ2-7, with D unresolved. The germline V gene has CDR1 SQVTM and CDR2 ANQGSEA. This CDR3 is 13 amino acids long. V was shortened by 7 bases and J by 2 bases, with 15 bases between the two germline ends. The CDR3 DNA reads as TGCAGCGCTGTGGGTGTCGTTACCTACGAGCAGTACTTC. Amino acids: CSAVGVVTYEQYF.

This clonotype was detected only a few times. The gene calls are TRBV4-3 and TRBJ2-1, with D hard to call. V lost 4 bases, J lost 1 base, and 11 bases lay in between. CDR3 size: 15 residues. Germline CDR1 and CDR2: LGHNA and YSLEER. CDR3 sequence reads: CASSLGMGSYNEQFF. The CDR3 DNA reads TGCGCCAGCAGCCTCGGTATGGGGTCCTACAATGAGCAGTTCTTC.

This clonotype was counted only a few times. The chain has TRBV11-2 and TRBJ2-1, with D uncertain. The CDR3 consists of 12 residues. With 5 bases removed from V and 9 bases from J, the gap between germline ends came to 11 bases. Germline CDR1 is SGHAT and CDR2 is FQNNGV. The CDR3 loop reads CASSEFGSEQFF. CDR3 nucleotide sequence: TGTGCCAGCAGCGAATTTGGAAGTGAGCAGTTCTTC.

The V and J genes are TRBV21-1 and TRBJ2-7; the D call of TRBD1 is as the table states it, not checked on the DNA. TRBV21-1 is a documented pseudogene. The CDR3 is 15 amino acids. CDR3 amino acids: CASSVGTGGDYEQYF. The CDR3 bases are TGTGCCAGCAGCGTCGGGACAGGGGGGGACTACGAGCAGTACTTC.

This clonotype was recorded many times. As DNA, the CDR3 is TGCAGTGCTAGAGATCCCGCTAATTTCTACGAGCAGTACTTC. As protein: CSARDPANFYEQYF. The genes are TRBV20-1 and TRBJ2-7; D remains unclear. The V gene lost 0 bases and the J gene lost 3 bases, with 12 bases spanning the gap. This CDR3 comprises 14 residues. Germline V gene lookup returns CDR1 DFQATT and CDR2 SNEGSKA (reference sequence).

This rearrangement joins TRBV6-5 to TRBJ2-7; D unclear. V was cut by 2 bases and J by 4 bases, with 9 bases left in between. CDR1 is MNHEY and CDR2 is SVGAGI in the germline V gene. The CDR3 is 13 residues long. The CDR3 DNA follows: TGTGCCAGCAGTTACGGGGATACATACGAGCAGTACTTC. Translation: CASSYGDTYEQYF.

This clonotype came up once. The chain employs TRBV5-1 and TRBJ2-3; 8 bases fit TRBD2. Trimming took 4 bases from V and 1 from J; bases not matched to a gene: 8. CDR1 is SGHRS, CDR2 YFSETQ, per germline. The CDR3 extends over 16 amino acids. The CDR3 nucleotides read TGCGCCAGCAGCCCGGGGACTAGAGTGGGCACAGATACGCAGTATTTT. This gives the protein CASSPGTRVGTDTQYF.

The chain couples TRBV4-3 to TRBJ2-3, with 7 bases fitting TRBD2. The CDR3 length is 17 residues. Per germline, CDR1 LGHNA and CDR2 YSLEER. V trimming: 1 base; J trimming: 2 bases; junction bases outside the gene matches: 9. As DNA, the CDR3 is TGCGCCAGCAGCCAAGGTGTTAGCGGGTTAAACACAGATACGCAGTATTTT. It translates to CASSQGVSGLNTDTQYF.

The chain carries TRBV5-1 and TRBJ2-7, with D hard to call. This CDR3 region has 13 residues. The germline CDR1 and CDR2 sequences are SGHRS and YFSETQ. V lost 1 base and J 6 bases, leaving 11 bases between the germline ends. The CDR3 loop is CASSLNSLVEQYF. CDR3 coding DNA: TGCGCCAGCAGCTTGAACAGTTTAGTCGAGCAGTACTTC.

The CDR3 DNA sequence: TGCAGCGTCGGTACTCTGCTTGAGAATGAGCAGTTCTTC. This encodes CSVGTLLENEQFF. The chain combines TRBV29-1 with TRBJ2-1; D uncertain. The V end was cut by 6 bases, the J end by 7 bases, with 16 bases between. Germline V gene sequence: CDR1 SQVTM, CDR2 ANQGSEA. The CDR3 extends over 13 amino acids.

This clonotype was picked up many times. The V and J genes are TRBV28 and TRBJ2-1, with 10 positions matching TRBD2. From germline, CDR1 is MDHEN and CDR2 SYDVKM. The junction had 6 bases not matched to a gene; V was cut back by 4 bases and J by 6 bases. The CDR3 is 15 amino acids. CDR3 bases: TGTGCCAGCAGTTACCTAGCGGGGGAAGTCAATGAGCAGTTCTTC. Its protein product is CASSYLAGEVNEQFF.

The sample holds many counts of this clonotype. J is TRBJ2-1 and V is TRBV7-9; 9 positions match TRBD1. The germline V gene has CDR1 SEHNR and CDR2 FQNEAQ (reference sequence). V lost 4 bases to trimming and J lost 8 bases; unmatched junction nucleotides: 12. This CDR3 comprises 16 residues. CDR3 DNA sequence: TGTGCCAGCAGCTCCCCTTGGGACGACAGGGGGGATGAGCAGTTCTTC. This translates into CASSSPWDDRGDEQFF.

The CDR3 protein is CASSDWVTDTQYF. The DNA of the CDR3 is TGTGCCAGCAGCGATTGGGTCACAGATACGCAGTATTTT. This chain joins TRBV7-2 and TRBJ2-3; unclear D gene. The CDR3 sequence is 13 residues long. The V gene's germline CDR1 is SGHTA and CDR2 FQGNSA. V was shortened by 5 bases and J by 2 bases, with 8 bases between the two germline ends.

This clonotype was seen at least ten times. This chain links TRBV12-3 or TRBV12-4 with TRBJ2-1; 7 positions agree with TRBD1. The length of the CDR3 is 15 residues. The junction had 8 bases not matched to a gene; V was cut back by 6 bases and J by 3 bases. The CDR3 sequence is CASRPGTAYYNEQFF. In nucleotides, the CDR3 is TGTGCCAGCAGACCCGGGACAGCTTACTACAATGAGCAGTTCTTC.

The CDR3 here is CASSYGGQVNQPQHF. In DNA, the CDR3 is TGTGCCAGCAGCTACGGGGGACAGGTCAATCAGCCCCAGCATTTT. The genes are TRBV7-9 and TRBJ1-5, with 8 bases matching TRBD1. Germline V gives CDR1 SEHNR, CDR2 FQNEAQ (reference sequence). V gave up 4 bases and J gave up 3 bases; unmatched junction bases: 5. The CDR3 has 15 amino acids. The whole variable domain, filled in from reference TRBV7-9 and TRBJ1-5, reads DTGVSQNPRHKITKRGQNVTFRCDPISEHNRLYWYRQTLGQGPEFLTYFQNEAQLEKSRLLSDRFSAERPKGSFSTLEIQRTEQGDSAMYLCASSYGGQVNQPQHFGDGTRLSIL.

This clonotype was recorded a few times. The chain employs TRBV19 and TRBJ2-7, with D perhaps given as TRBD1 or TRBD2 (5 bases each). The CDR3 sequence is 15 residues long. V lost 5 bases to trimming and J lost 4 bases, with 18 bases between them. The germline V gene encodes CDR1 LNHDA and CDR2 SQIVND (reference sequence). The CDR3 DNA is TGTGCCAGTAGTCCTTACCGGGACCCGGGGTACGAGCAGTACTTC. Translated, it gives CASSPYRDPGYEQYF.

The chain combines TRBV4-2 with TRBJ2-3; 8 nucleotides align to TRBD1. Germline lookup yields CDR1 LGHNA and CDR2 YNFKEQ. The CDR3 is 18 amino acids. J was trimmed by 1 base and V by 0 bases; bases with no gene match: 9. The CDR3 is CASSQEGTGAIRTDTQYF. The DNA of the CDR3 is TGTGCCAGCAGCCAAGAGGGGACAGGTGCTATCCGCACAGATACGCAGTATTTT.

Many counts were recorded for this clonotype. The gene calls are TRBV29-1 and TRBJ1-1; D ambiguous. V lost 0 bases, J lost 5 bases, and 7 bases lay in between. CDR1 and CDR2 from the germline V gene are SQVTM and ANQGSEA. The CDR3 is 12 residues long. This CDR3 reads CSVEDQRTEAFF. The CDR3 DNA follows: TGCAGCGTTGAAGATCAGAGAACTGAAGCTTTCTTT.

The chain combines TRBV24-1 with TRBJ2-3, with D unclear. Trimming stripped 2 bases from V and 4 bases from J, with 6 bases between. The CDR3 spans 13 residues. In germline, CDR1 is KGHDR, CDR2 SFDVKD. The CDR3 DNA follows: TGTGCCACCAGTGATTCGTATTCAGATACGCAGTATTTT. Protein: CATSDSYSDTQYF.